A few counts support the clone carrying this TCR beta chain. Its target is not known. This record belongs to a study of early T cells in non-severe SARS-CoV-2 infection. Study as a whole: Whole-blood bulk RNA, unsorted, was sequenced, and chains were unpaired. Study-wide results and caveats: VDJdb matches were skewed toward anti-spike CD8 T cell responses.

Germline CDR1 reads ENHRY; CDR2 reads SYGVKD. V lost 0 bases and J 2 bases, leaving 7 bases between the germline ends. This CDR3 is 15 amino acids long. The library protocol tagged individual cDNA molecules with unique molecular identifiers. Via MiXCR, TCRdb re-called the 5' RACE reads, giving one row per CDR3 protein. The table lists some 38,000 distinct CDR3 sequences, 3% to 4% of them singletons, with over 8% in the top ten. Sequencing was carried out using whole blood. This TCR was recovered from an adult who was a healthcare worker with PCR-confirmed SARS-CoV-2 infection or an uninfected control (not recorded which). The genes are TRBV10-3 and TRBJ2-2; unclear D gene. Here the CDR3 DNA reads TGTGCCATCAGTGAGTCGGGCCCCAACACCGGGGAGCTGTTTTTT. This codes for CAISESGPNTGELFF.